This T cell receptor beta chain was obtained from a study of blood T cell repertoires in COVID-19. This clone was picked up one time. TCRdb keeps only in-frame clones here, not all; method: immunoSEQ multiplex PCR. The sample yields around 300,000 clones, about 87% seen once. Participants came from about 24 US areas, aged about 18 to 100 years. Participant reports of clinical history set cohort assignment. Donors in Cohort 3 who had recovered were those with two negative PCRs, healthcare professional clearance, or resolution of their symptoms. The clonotype was recovered from a man aged 25 to 45 who had recovered from COVID-19. The sample comprised PBMCs or T cells enriched from blood (not recorded which).

The chain's CDR3 is CASSLAGGSSYNSPLHF. CDR3 bases: TGCGCCAGCAGCTTGGCCGGGGGGAGCTCCTATAATTCACCCCTCCACTTT. V is TRBV5-1 and J is TRBJ1-6; D may be TRBD1 (5 bases). Trimming pared 0 bases from V and 0 bases from J, leaving 10 bases between. The CDR3 runs 17 residues. From germline, CDR1 is SGHRS and CDR2 YFSETQ.